One sample yielded the 14 T cell receptor beta chains listed below, sequenced in a study of blood T cell repertoires in COVID-19. Produced via immunoSEQ multiplex PCR; TCRdb's table is partial and in-frame only. The sample lists roughly 68,000 clones, roughly 91% occurring once. What was sequenced was PBMCs or T cells enriched from blood (not recorded which). These receptors came from a woman between 40 and 55 years old who had recovered from COVID-19.

V gene TRBV19 combines with J gene TRBJ2-2, with D possibly matching TRBD2 (6 bases). The CDR3 totals 14 residues. The germline V gene encodes CDR1 LNHDA and CDR2 SQIVND (reference sequence). V lost 5 bases and J lost 3, with 10 bases in between. The CDR3 DNA reads as TGTGCCAGTAGTCAGCGGGCCCACACCGGGGAGCTGTTTTTT. Translation gives CASSQRAHTGELFF.

V is TRBV28 and J is TRBJ1-1, with TRBD1 identical over 8 bases. CDR3 size: 12 residues. Germline CDR1 MDHEN, CDR2 SYDVKM. Losses at the gene ends were 8 bases for V and 8 bases for J; bases not matched to a gene: 7. CDR3 region: CASVTGGLEAFF. CDR3 in DNA: TGTGCCAGCGTCACAGGGGGACTAGAAGCTTTCTTT.

The CDR3 bases are TGTGCCAGCAGTGTCCGGGACAGGGCGAGTCAGCCCCAGCATTTT. It yields the protein CASSVRDRASQPQHF. This chain joins TRBV6-2 or TRBV6-3 and TRBJ1-5, with 9 bases matching TRBD1. The trim removed 5 bases at V and 6 bases at J, leaving 8 bases unmatched. The CDR3 contains 15 residues. Germline-derived CDR1 and CDR2 are MNHEY and SVGEGT.

This clone was recorded only once. The chain links TRBV5-1 to TRBJ1-6; TRBD1 might be the D (6 bases). V was trimmed by 1 base and J by 5 bases, leaving 7 bases between them. The CDR3 runs to 14 residues. CDR1 SGHRS and CDR2 YFSETQ come from the germline V gene. In DNA, the CDR3 is TGCGCCAGCAGCTTGAGACAGGATAATTCACCCCTCCACTTT. Translation: CASSLRQDNSPLHF.

The chain links TRBV10-2 to TRBJ1-5; 7 nucleotides agree with TRBD1. The CDR3 consists of 15 residues. CDR1 is WSHSY, CDR2 SAAADI, per germline. Germline trimming cut 8 bases from V and 3 bases from J; bases unmatched to any gene: 10. This CDR3 is CASAQTTGVNQPQHF. The CDR3 DNA sequence: TGCGCCAGCGCCCAGACAACAGGGGTCAATCAGCCCCAGCATTTT.

This sequence joins TRBV2 and TRBJ2-5; D unclear. The CDR3 totals 12 residues. Germline assignment: CDR1 SNHLY and CDR2 FYNNEI. Trimming removed 4 bases from V and 1 base from J, with 4 bases in between. CDR3 sequence reads: CASSVSQETQYF. The CDR3 DNA is TGTGCCAGCAGTGTATCCCAAGAGACCCAGTACTTC.

This chain links TRBV2 with TRBJ2-7; D is perhaps TRBD1 (6 bases). The CDR3 totals 15 residues. The V end was cut by 3 bases, the J end by 4 bases, with 16 bases between. The germline gives CDR1 SNHLY, CDR2 FYNNEI. CDR3 DNA: TGTGCCAGCAGTGATCAATGGCCAGGGGAATACGAGCAGTACTTC. It yields the protein CASSDQWPGEYEQYF.

The chain employs TRBV2 and TRBJ1-1, with TRBD1 matching over 8 bases. This CDR3 is 14 amino acids long. Per the germline V gene, CDR1 is SNHLY and CDR2 is FYNNEI. Trimming took 6 bases from V and 4 from J; bases not matched to a gene: 7. CDR3 bases: TGTGCCAGCAGCCCCACTACAGGGGGCACTGAAGCTTTCTTT. Encoded protein: CASSPTTGGTEAFF.

The rearrangement uses TRBV14 and TRBJ1-2; D is unclear. The CDR3 has 10 residues. Germline V gene data show CDR1 as SGHDN and CDR2 as FVKESK. V was pared by 4 bases and J by 14 bases, with 11 bases between. In DNA form, the CDR3 reads TGTGCCAGCAGCCCGGGATACGGGACCTTC. It codes for CASSPGYGTF.

The chain is built from TRBV2 and TRBJ2-3, with TRBD2 matching 13 bases. This CDR3 region has 15 residues. Germline CDR1 reads SNHLY; CDR2 reads FYNNEI. Trimming took 4 bases from V and 6 from J; bases not matched to a gene: 4. The CDR3 protein is CASSGTSGGFDTQYF. CDR3 in DNA: TGTGCCAGCAGTGGGACTAGCGGGGGCTTCGATACGCAGTATTTT. The entire variable domain, with the rest obtained from reference TRBV2 and TRBJ2-3, is as follows: EPEVTQTPSHQVTQMGQEVILRCVPISNHLYFYWYRQILGQKVEFLVSFYNNEISEKSEIFDDQFSVERPDGSNFTLKIRSTKLEDSAMYFCASSGTSGGFDTQYFGPGTRLTVL.

This chain connects TRBV10-2 to TRBJ2-1; TRBD2 agrees at 9 bases. J gave up 5 bases and V 3 bases, and 5 bases lay outside the gene matches. CDR1 is WSHSY, CDR2 SAAADI, per germline. The CDR3 spans 15 residues. Here the CDR3 reads CASSENSGGNNEQFF. The CDR3, as DNA: TGCGCCAGCAGTGAAAATAGCGGGGGCAACAATGAGCAGTTCTTC.

The J gene is TRBJ2-1, the V gene TRBV5-4, with D possibly being TRBD2 (5 bases). The V and J ends lost 2 bases and 8 bases respectively, with 11 bases between them. This CDR3 spans 13 amino acids. The germline gives CDR1 SGHNT, CDR2 YYREEE (reference sequence). The CDR3 loop reads CASSLTGFDEQFF. As DNA, the CDR3 is TGTGCCAGCAGCTTAACGGGATTTGATGAGCAGTTCTTC. The complete variable domain, with remaining parts taken from reference TRBV5-4 and TRBJ2-1, reads ETGVTQSPTHLIKTRGQQVTLRCSSQSGHNTVSWYQQALGQGPQFIFQYYREEENGRGNFPPRFSGLQFPNYSSELNVNALELDDSALYLCASSLTGFDEQFFGPGTRLTVL.

This sequence joins TRBV6-5 and TRBJ1-1, with a weak D call TRBD1 (6 bases). Per the germline V gene, CDR1 is MNHEY and CDR2 is SVGAGI. This CDR3 has 14 residues. V was clipped by 6 bases and J by 1 base, with 12 bases between them. The CDR3 coding sequence is TGTGCCAGCAGAGACAGGAGGAGGAACACTGAAGCTTTCTTT. It encodes CASRDRRRNTEAFF.

The chain employs TRBV6-6 and TRBJ2-7; 8 bases match TRBD1. V lost 7 bases and J lost 0; bases outside the gene matches: 8. CDR3 length: 15 amino acids. The germline V gene encodes CDR1 MNHNY and CDR2 SVGAGI (reference sequence). The CDR3 loop reads CASNDRDRSSYEQYF. In DNA form, the CDR3 reads TGTGCCAGCAACGACCGGGACAGGAGCTCCTACGAGCAGTACTTC.